The 2 T cell receptor beta chains below come from one sample, sequenced in a study of T cells in localized non-small cell lung cancer (dated by TCRdb to 2020 to 2022). Library preparation employed the immunoSEQ multiplex PCR assay. The table comes from immuneACCESS by way of TCRdb, which keeps in-frame sequences with V and J called. Part of the clones is missing from these tables; in studies checked, under half for an unresolved V gene and the rest for unknown reasons. The table for this sample lists some 6,200 clones; approximately 24% of them were counted only once. Together, the top ten hold approximately 9.8% of the sample. The material was lung tumor tissue, obtained before any cancer treatment. These receptor sequences come from a female donor at least 60 years old with stage I lung adenocarcinoma.

The CDR3 nucleotides are TGTGCCAGCAGCTTGGGCGCCTCTGGGGCCAACGTCCTGACTTTC. Encoded protein: CASSLGASGANVLTF. The gene calls are TRBV11-3 and TRBJ2-6; D is uncertain. V shed 3 bases and J shed 0 bases, with 6 bases lying between them. The CDR3 extends over 15 amino acids. In germline, CDR1 is SGHNT, CDR2 YENEEA. Looking up the rest from reference TRBV11-3 and TRBJ2-6 gives the full variable domain: EAGVVQSPRYKIIEKKQPVAFWCNPISGHNTLYWYLQNLGQGPELLIRYENEEAVDDSQLPKDRFSAERLKGVDSTLKIQPAELGDSAVYLCASSLGASGANVLTFGAGSRLTVL.

This clone turned up a few times. This chain joins TRBV10-2 and TRBJ1-2, with no clear D. CDR1 WSHSY and CDR2 SAAADI come from the germline V gene. The V and J ends lost 0 bases and 4 bases respectively, with 6 bases between them. This CDR3 is 13 amino acids long. CDR3 sequence: CASSESGSYGYTF. DNA of the CDR3: TGCGCCAGCAGTGAGTCGGGGAGCTATGGCTACACCTTC.